Presented here are 15 T cell receptor beta chains from one specimen sequenced in a study of cytomegalovirus exposure and HLA in healthy donors. The PCR made use of 60 Vbeta and 13 Jbeta primers. Data came from immunoSEQ multiplex PCR; TCRdb stores just in-frame clones and leaves some out. Recorded for this sample: around 70,000 clones. The sequenced sample consisted of PBMCs. The receptors were gathered from a female donor in good health and CMV-seropositive.

The genes are TRBV6-5 and TRBJ2-7, with TRBD2 identical over 12 bases. The length of the CDR3 is 16 residues. CDR1 is MNHEY, CDR2 SVGAGI, per germline. With 0 bases clipped from V and 5 bases from J, the junction kept 5 bases outside the gene matches. Here the CDR3 reads CASSYSRLAGVNEQYF. In DNA, the CDR3 is TGTGCCAGCAGTTACTCACGACTAGCGGGGGTCAACGAGCAGTACTTC.

The chain links TRBV7-6 to TRBJ2-1; 7 positions match TRBD2. Germline V gene lookup returns CDR1 SGHVS and CDR2 FNYEAQ. V gave up 5 bases and J gave up 5 bases; unmatched junction bases: 12. The CDR3 runs to 16 residues. CDR3 coding DNA: TGTGCCAGCAGCGCCAAACGGGAGGCGACCGACAATGAGCAGTTCTTC. Translation gives CASSAKREATDNEQFF.

The CDR3 DNA follows: TGTGCCAGCGGGACAGGCGACTTGTCCGATGAGTCATATGGCTACACCTTC. Its protein is CASGTGDLSDESYGYTF. This chain links TRBV9 with TRBJ1-2; 8 bases match TRBD1. Germline V gene lookup returns CDR1 SGDLS and CDR2 YYNGEE. V lost 7 bases, J lost 5 bases, and 19 bases stayed unmatched. The CDR3 has 17 residues.

This chain links TRBV11-2 with TRBJ2-3, with D hard to call. Per the germline V gene, CDR1 is SGHAT and CDR2 is FQNNGV. Trimming stripped 5 bases from V and 2 bases from J, with 8 bases between. The CDR3 spans 13 residues. The CDR3 region is CASSPHITDTQYF. In DNA, the CDR3 is TGTGCCAGCAGCCCGCACATCACAGATACGCAGTATTTT.

This chain connects TRBV6-6 to TRBJ1-5; 7 bases are shared with TRBD1. V lost 5 bases to trimming and J lost 6 bases; unmatched junction nucleotides: 10. Germline CDR1 reads MNHNY; CDR2 reads SVGAGI (reference sequence). The CDR3 runs 15 residues. CDR3: CASSNRQGGSQPQHF. The CDR3 coding sequence is TGTGCCAGCAGTAACCGACAGGGTGGAAGTCAGCCCCAGCATTTT.

The rearrangement links TRBV27 to TRBJ2-7; 9 bases align to TRBD1. Looked up from germline, CDR1 is MNHEY and CDR2 is SMNVEV (reference sequence). J lost 7 bases, V lost 5 bases, and 12 bases had no gene match. The CDR3 has 15 amino acids. The CDR3 DNA reads as TGTGCCAGCAGTACAAGACAGGGGGTTGTGGGAGAGCAGTACTTC. It encodes CASSTRQGVVGEQYF.

V gene TRBV29-1 combines with J gene TRBJ1-5; D remains unclear. This CDR3 is 15 amino acids long. Germline lookup yields CDR1 SQVTM and CDR2 ANQGSEA. Trimming removed 4 bases at V and 5 bases at J, with 18 bases between. DNA of the CDR3: TGCAGCGTTGCGTGGGGAGGCGGCTGGGATCAGCCCCAGCATTTT. Protein sequence: CSVAWGGGWDQPQHF.

The CDR3 coding sequence is TGCGCCAGCAGCCATACCGGGACAGGGGTTTCCTACGAGCAGTACTTC. The encoded protein is CASSHTGTGVSYEQYF. V and J are TRBV4-3 and TRBJ2-7; 10 bases align to TRBD1. Germline V gene sequence: CDR1 LGHNA, CDR2 YSLEER. This CDR3 is 16 amino acids long. V lost 3 bases, J lost 1 base, and 6 bases stayed unmatched.

This chain connects TRBV7-2 to TRBJ1-2, with 9 nucleotides matching TRBD1. Looked up from germline, CDR1 is SGHTA and CDR2 is FQGNSA. The CDR3 runs to 14 residues. The junction had 7 bases not matched to a gene; V was cut back by 5 bases and J by 6 bases. The CDR3 reads CASSQSDRGDGYTF. In DNA, the CDR3 is TGTGCCAGCAGCCAGTCGGACAGGGGAGATGGCTACACCTTC.

V and J are TRBV4-3 and TRBJ2-2, with 9 bases fitting TRBD1. V was clipped by 4 bases and J by 2 bases; unmatched bases: 2. The CDR3 spans 15 residues. Germline values: CDR1 LGHNA, CDR2 YSLEER. CDR3 residues: CASSRDRDNTGELFF. In DNA, the CDR3 is TGCGCCAGCAGCCGGGACAGGGATAACACCGGGGAGCTGTTTTTT.

The J gene is TRBJ1-1, the V gene TRBV27, with D tentatively TRBD1 (6 bases). The V gene's germline CDR1 is MNHEY and CDR2 SMNVEV (reference sequence). This CDR3 region has 15 residues. Trimming removed 3 bases from V and 0 bases from J, with 11 bases in between. The CDR3 is CASSLGAGMNTEAFF. The CDR3 region has the DNA TGTGCCAGCAGTTTGGGGGCCGGGATGAACACTGAAGCTTTCTTT.

The rearrangement joins TRBV4-3 to TRBJ1-2; the D is unclear. The CDR3 has 13 residues. Trimming left V 2 bases short and J 7 bases short, with 11 bases between. The germline V gene has CDR1 LGHNA and CDR2 YSLEER. CDR3 in amino acids: CASSQMEGGGYTF. CDR3 coding DNA: TGCGCCAGCAGCCAAATGGAGGGTGGTGGCTACACCTTC.

The genes are TRBV18 and TRBJ2-7; D remains ambiguous. Germline CDR1 reads KGHSH; CDR2 reads LQKENI. V lost 3 bases to trimming and J lost 4 bases, with 16 bases between them. The length of the CDR3 is 15 residues. The CDR3 sequence: CASSPTRVGSYEQYF. In DNA, the CDR3 is TGTGCCAGCTCACCGACAAGAGTAGGTAGTTACGAGCAGTACTTC.

V usage is TRBV9 and J usage is TRBJ2-1; 10 bases are shared with TRBD2. Per germline, CDR1 SGDLS and CDR2 YYNGEE. J lost 9 bases, V lost 4 bases, and 7 bases had no gene match. The CDR3 is made up of 14 amino acids. This CDR3 reads CASSSGLAVTEQFF. Here the CDR3 DNA reads TGTGCCAGCAGCAGCGGACTAGCGGTCACTGAGCAGTTCTTC.

The V and J genes are TRBV28 and TRBJ2-5; D perhaps matches TRBD2 (5 bases). Germline V gene data show CDR1 as MDHEN and CDR2 as SYDVKM. CDR3 length equals 14 residues. V was cut by 6 bases and J by 5 bases, with 16 bases left in between. CDR3 sequence (DNA): TGTGCCAGCAGATCGGGCGGGCTGGGGGAGACCCAGTACTTC. It translates to CASRSGGLGETQYF. Drawing the rest from reference TRBV28 and TRBJ2-5, the complete variable domain is DVKVTQSSRYLVKRTGEKVFLECVQDMDHENMFWYRQDPGLGLRLIYFSYDVKMKEKGDIPEGYSVSREKKERFSLILESASTNQTSMYLCASRSGGLGETQYFGPGTRLLVL.